The present entry profiles one T cell receptor beta chain with its context. The CDR3 contains 14 residues. Germline V gene lookup returns CDR1 LNHDA and CDR2 SQIVND (reference sequence). V lost 5 bases to trimming and J lost 2 bases, with 11 bases between them. The data belong to a study of neoadjuvant anti-PD-1 for oral cavity cancer. Study summary: Non-progressing patients received a fourth nivolumab dose near day 43, then surgery on days 50-56.

Patients had HPV-negative, locally advanced oral cavity squamous cell carcinoma. Blood cells were analyzed directly, without culture or expansion. Blood libraries mostly used 450 to 550 ng genomic DNA, six replicates each. Assay used: immunoSEQ multiplex PCR; TCRdb lists only in-frame clones, some missing. The table lists about 16,000 clones, 65% to 75% of them singletons. The TCR comes from a person aged 40-85 years with oral cavity squamous cell carcinoma. The gene calls are TRBV19 and TRBJ2-3; D unclear. Sequences were derived from PBMCs, sampled before nivolumab (anti-PD-1) treatment. CDR3: CASSGGPPTDTQYF. CDR3 coding DNA: TGTGCCAGTAGTGGTGGACCGCCCACAGATACGCAGTATTTT. Supplemented by reference TRBV19 and TRBJ2-3, the full variable domain reads DGGITQSPKYLFRKEGQNVTLSCEQNLNHDAMYWYRQDPGQGLRLIYYSQIVNDFQKGDIAEGYSVSREKKESFPLTVTSAQKNPTAFYLCASSGGPPTDTQYFGPGTRLTVL.